This T cell receptor beta chain was captured by sequencing in a study of blood T cell repertoires in COVID-19. In this sample, this clone turned up once. Only in-frame clones appear in the TCRdb table, and some are missing; sequencing was by immunoSEQ multiplex PCR. Found here are 150,000 to 200,000 clones, under 80% of them singletons; the top ten hold approximately 15%. Germline V gives CDR1 LGHDT, CDR2 YNNKEL (reference sequence). The CDR3 consists of 13 residues. The ends were cut back, 8 bases at V and 5 bases at J, with 14 bases in the middle. V usage is TRBV3-1 (or the pseudogene TRBV3-2) and J usage is TRBJ2-3; a possible D gene is TRBD2 (6 bases). The TCR comes from a man in his fifties who had recovered from COVID-19. The sequenced sample was peripheral blood. The CDR3 DNA follows: TGTGCCAGCCGAAATAGCGGTCTAGATACGCAGTATTTT. It yields the protein CASRNSGLDTQYF.